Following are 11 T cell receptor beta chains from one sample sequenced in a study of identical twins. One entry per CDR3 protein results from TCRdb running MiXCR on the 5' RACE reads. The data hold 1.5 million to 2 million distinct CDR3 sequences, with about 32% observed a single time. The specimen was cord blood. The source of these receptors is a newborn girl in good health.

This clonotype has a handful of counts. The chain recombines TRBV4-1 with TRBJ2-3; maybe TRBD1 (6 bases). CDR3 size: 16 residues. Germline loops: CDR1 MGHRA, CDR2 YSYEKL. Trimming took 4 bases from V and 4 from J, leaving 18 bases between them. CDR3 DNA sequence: TGCGCCAGCAGCCCCCCATACAGGGCACAGGCAGATACGCAGTATTTT. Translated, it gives CASSPPYRAQADTQYF.

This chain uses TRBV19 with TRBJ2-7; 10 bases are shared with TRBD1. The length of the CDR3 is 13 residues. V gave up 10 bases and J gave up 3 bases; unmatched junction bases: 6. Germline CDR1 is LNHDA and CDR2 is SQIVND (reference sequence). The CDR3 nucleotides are TGTGCCACCGGGGACAGGGGAGGCTACGAGCAGTACTTC. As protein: CATGDRGGYEQYF. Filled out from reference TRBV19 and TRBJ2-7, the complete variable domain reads DGGITQSPKYLFRKEGQNVTLSCEQNLNHDAMYWYRQDPGQGLRLIYYSQIVNDFQKGDIAEGYSVSREKKESFPLTVTSAQKNPTAFYLCATGDRGGYEQYFGPGTRLTVT.

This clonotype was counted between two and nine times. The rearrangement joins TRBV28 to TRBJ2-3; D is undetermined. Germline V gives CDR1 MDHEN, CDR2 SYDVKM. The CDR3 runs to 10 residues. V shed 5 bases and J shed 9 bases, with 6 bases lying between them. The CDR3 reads CASSLTTQYF. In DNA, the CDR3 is TGTGCCAGCAGTCTCACGACGCAGTATTTT.

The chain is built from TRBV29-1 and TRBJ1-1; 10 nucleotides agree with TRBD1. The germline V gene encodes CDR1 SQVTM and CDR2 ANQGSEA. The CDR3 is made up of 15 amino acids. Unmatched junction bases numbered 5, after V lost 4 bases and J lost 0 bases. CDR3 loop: CSVGDRGFLNTEAFF. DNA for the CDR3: TGCAGCGTTGGGGACAGGGGTTTCTTGAACACTGAAGCTTTCTTT.

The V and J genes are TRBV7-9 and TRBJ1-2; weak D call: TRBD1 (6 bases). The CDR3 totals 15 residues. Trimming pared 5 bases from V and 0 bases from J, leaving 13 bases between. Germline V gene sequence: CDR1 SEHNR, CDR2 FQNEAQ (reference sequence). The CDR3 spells CASSPQGFTNYGYTF. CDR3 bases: TGTGCCAGCAGCCCACAGGGATTTACTAACTATGGCTACACCTTC.

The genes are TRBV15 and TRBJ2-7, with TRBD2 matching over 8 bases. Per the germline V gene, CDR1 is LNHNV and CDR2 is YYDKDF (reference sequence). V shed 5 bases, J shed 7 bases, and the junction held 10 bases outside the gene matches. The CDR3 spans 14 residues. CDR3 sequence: CATSLRTSLNEQYF. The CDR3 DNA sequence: TGTGCCACCAGCCTTCGGACTAGCCTCAATGAGCAGTACTTC. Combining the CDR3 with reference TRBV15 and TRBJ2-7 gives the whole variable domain DAMVIQNPRYQVTQFGKPVTLSCSQTLNHNVMYWYQQKSSQAPKLLFHYYDKDFNNEADTPDNFQSRRPNTSFCFLDIRSPGLGDTAMYLCATSLRTSLNEQYFGPGTRLTVT.

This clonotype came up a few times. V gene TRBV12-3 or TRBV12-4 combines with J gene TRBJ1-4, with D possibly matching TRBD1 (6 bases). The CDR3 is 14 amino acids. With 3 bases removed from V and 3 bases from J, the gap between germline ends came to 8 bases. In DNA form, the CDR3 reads TGTGCCAGCAGTTTTCAGGGGCCTAATGAAAAACTGTTTTTT. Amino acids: CASSFQGPNEKLFF.

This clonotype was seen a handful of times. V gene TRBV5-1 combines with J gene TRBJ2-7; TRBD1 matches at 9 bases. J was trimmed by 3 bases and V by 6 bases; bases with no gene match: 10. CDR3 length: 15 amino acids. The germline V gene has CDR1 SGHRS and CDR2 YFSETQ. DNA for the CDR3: TGCGCCAGCACCAGGACAGGGGTAGGGTTCTACGAGCAGTACTTC. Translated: CASTRTGVGFYEQYF.

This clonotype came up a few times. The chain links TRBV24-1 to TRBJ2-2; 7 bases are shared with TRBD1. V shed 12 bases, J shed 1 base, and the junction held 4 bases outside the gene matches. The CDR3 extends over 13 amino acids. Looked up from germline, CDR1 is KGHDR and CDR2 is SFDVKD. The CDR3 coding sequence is TGTGCCGCCCGGGACAGGAACACCGGGGAGCTGTTTTTT. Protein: CAARDRNTGELFF.

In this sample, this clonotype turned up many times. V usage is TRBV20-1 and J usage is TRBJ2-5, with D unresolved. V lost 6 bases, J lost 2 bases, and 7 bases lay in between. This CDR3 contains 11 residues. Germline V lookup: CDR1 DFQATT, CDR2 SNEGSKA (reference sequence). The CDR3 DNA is TGCAGTGCCCACAGACAAGAGACCCAGTACTTC. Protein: CSAHRQETQYF.

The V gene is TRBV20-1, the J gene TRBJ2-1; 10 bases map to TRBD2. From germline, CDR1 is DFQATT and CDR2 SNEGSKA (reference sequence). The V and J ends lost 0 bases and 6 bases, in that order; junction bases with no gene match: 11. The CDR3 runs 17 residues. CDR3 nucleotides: TGCAGTGCTAGAGATGGGGGAAGAGCGGGAGGGCTCAATGAGCAGTTCTTC. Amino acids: CSARDGGRAGGLNEQFF.